This TCR beta chain was captured by sequencing in a study of T-cell reconstitution after alpha-beta-depleted transplantation in children. The CDR3 has 15 amino acids. V dropped 5 bases and J dropped 5; count of bases not matched to a gene: 6. Germline CDR1 is SGHTA and CDR2 is FQGTGA. The library targeted TCRbeta and was prepared with unique molecular identifiers. One entry per CDR3 protein results from TCRdb running MiXCR on the PCR reads. The sample lists about 460,000 distinct CDR3 sequences, about an eighth occurring once. This receptor was obtained from a human donor who donated a stem cell graft to a child with combined immunodeficiency. The chain is built from TRBV7-3 and TRBJ2-2; 9 bases fit TRBD1. Sequencing was performed on PBMCs from the stem cell graft donor, taken from the stem cell graft. The CDR3 nucleotides are TGTGCCAGCAGCAAACAGGGGGCAGGGACCGGGGAGCTGTTTTTT. This codes for CASSKQGAGTGELFF.